What follows are 14 T cell receptor beta chains derived from one specimen sequenced in a study of T-cell reconstitution after alpha-beta-depleted transplantation in children. TCRbeta library preparation incorporated unique molecular identifiers. TCRdb independently ran MiXCR on the PCR reads; one entry per CDR3 protein. The sample yields hundreds of thousands of distinct CDR3 sequences, approximately 32% seen once. Sample: PBMCs from the stem cell graft donor, taken from the stem cell graft. All receptors come from a human donor who donated a stem cell graft to a child with aplastic anemia.

The chain links TRBV6-4 to TRBJ2-5; D is possibly TRBD2 (5 bases). The CDR3 has 15 residues. The germline gives CDR1 MRHNA, CDR2 SNTAGT. Trimming left V 6 bases short and J 1 base short, with 15 bases between. The CDR3 bases are TGTGCCAGCAGCCCCGCCGCGGGTCCCCAAGAGACCCAGTACTTC. Its translation: CASSPAAGPQETQYF.

This clonotype has more than one count but fewer than ten. The chain has TRBV12-3 or TRBV12-4 and TRBJ2-4, with D perhaps TRBD2 (5 bases). CDR3 length equals 14 residues. The V gene lost 7 bases and the J gene lost 0 bases, with 10 bases spanning the gap. CDR3 sequence (DNA): TGTGCCAGCAATCTCGCGGGAGCCAAAAACATTCAGTACTTC. Residues: CASNLAGAKNIQYF.

This chain connects TRBV28 to TRBJ2-1; TRBD1 agrees at 7 bases. CDR3 length: 14 residues. J gave up 9 bases and V 5 bases, and 10 bases lay outside the gene matches. Per the germline V gene, CDR1 is MDHEN and CDR2 is SYDVKM. CDR3 nucleotides: TGTGCCAGCAGTCGTTCCACAGGGGATGGTGAGCAGTTCTTC. Encoded protein: CASSRSTGDGEQFF.

The V gene is TRBV19, the J gene TRBJ1-6; unclear D gene. From germline, CDR1 is LNHDA and CDR2 SQIVND (reference sequence). The length of the CDR3 is 14 residues. Trimming pared 3 bases from V and 5 bases from J, leaving 8 bases between. The CDR3 here is CASSITVNNSPLHF. In DNA form, the CDR3 reads TGTGCCAGTAGTATTACTGTGAATAATTCACCCCTCCACTTT. The full variable domain, its missing parts supplied by reference TRBV19 and TRBJ1-6, is DGGITQSPKYLFRKEGQNVTLSCEQNLNHDAMYWYRQDPGQGLRLIYYSQIVNDFQKGDIAEGYSVSREKKESFPLTVTSAQKNPTAFYLCASSITVNNSPLHFGNGTRLTVT.

J is TRBJ2-1 and V is TRBV5-1, with 9 bases identical to TRBD1. Germline CDR1 and CDR2: SGHRS and YFSETQ. This CDR3 contains 15 residues. With V trimmed by 7 bases and J by 8 bases, 13 bases remained unmatched. This chain's CDR3 is CASGQGQGGLDEQFF. CDR3 DNA: TGCGCCAGCGGGCAGGGACAGGGTGGTTTGGATGAGCAGTTCTTC.

The chain links TRBV7-2 to TRBJ1-4, with D maybe TRBD1 (5 bases). Germline values: CDR1 SGHTA, CDR2 FQGNSA. Between the trimmed V and J ends, which lost 7 bases and 8 bases, there was a span of 26 bases. This CDR3 spans 17 amino acids. The CDR3 coding sequence is TGTGCCAGCACCCCCAAGGGGAGGGGAGTAATTGGGGAAAAACTGTTTTTT. It is translated as CASTPKGRGVIGEKLFF.

V and J are TRBV20-1 and TRBJ2-3, with 7 nucleotides matching TRBD2. V gave up 1 base and J gave up 6 bases; unmatched junction bases: 4. Germline CDR1 reads DFQATT; CDR2 reads SNEGSKA (reference sequence). CDR3 length: 13 residues. The DNA of the CDR3 is TGCAGTGCTAGAGGAGGCGGGAGTGATACGCAGTATTTT. Amino acid sequence: CSARGGGSDTQYF.

The chain uses TRBV7-3 and TRBJ1-1; D uncertain. Germline V gives CDR1 SGHTA, CDR2 FQGTGA. V lost 5 bases and J lost 7, with 11 bases in between. This CDR3 is built from 12 residues. The CDR3: CASSPRTLEAFF. Here the CDR3 DNA reads TGTGCCAGCAGCCCGCGGACGCTTGAAGCTTTCTTT.

The CDR3 nucleotides are TGTGCCAGTAGTCCCAACGGGCACAGGGCGAACACTGAAGCTTTCTTT. Protein: CASSPNGHRANTEAFF. The J gene is TRBJ1-1, the V gene TRBV19, with TRBD1 as a possible D gene (6 bases). The V and J ends lost 5 bases and 1 base respectively, with 17 bases between them. The CDR3 loop spans 16 amino acids. Germline V CDR1 and CDR2: LNHDA, SQIVND (reference sequence).

This clonotype was seen only a few times. A junction end diverges from the germline sequence, so it may reflect a read error. The chain uses TRBV5-5 and TRBJ2-1; perhaps D is TRBD1 or TRBD2 (6 bases each). The CDR3 totals 11 residues. CDR1 is SGHKS and CDR2 is YYEKEE in the germline V gene (reference sequence). CDR3 DNA: TGTGCCAGCAGCTTGGAGGGGGGCTCGATCTTC. Amino acid sequence: CASSLEGGSIF.

This clonotype was counted only a few times. This chain links TRBV12-3 or TRBV12-4 with TRBJ2-1; D tentatively fits TRBD1 or TRBD2 (5 bases each). The V end lost 2 bases, the J end lost 9 bases, and 14 bases lay between the germline ends. The CDR3 sequence is 14 residues long. The CDR3 bases are TGTGCCAGCAGTTTATTGGAACACGGGGCTGAGCAGTTCTTC. It is translated as CASSLLEHGAEQFF.

The V call is TRBV20-1, the J call TRBJ2-4; the D is unclear. Germline V gene data show CDR1 as DFQATT and CDR2 as SNEGSKA (reference sequence). The ends were cut back, 3 bases at V and 0 bases at J, with 12 bases in the middle. This CDR3 is 15 amino acids long. The CDR3 nucleotides read TGCAGTGCTAGTGGCGGAATGCTAGCCAAAAACATTCAGTACTTC. It codes for CSASGGMLAKNIQYF.

This clonotype was seen a few times. The V call is TRBV20-1, the J call TRBJ2-3; D is ambiguous. Germline loops: CDR1 DFQATT, CDR2 SNEGSKA (reference sequence). Trimming shortened V by 6 bases and J by 2 bases, and 12 bases separated the two germline ends. The CDR3 length is 13 residues. This chain's CDR3 is CSAPASSTDTQYF. CDR3 bases: TGCAGTGCACCTGCTTCCTCCACAGATACGCAGTATTTT.

In this sample, this clonotype turned up a few times. V gene TRBV20-1 combines with J gene TRBJ1-5; a possible D gene is TRBD1 (5 bases). Germline V gene data show CDR1 as DFQATT and CDR2 as SNEGSKA (reference sequence). The CDR3 sequence is 15 residues long. The V gene lost 0 bases and the J gene lost 9 bases, with 18 bases spanning the gap. CDR3 in amino acids: CSARDRIRGDRPQHF. DNA for the CDR3: TGCAGTGCTAGAGATAGAATACGGGGGGATCGGCCCCAGCATTTT.